Included here is one TCR beta chain sequence, with context. This CDR3 spans 11 amino acids. Trimming removed 7 bases from V and 8 bases from J, with 14 bases in between. Looked up from germline, CDR1 is SQVTM and CDR2 is ANQGSEA. The record originates from a study of CD8 T cells in Susac syndrome. The RNA, roughly 0.45 to 1 ug, was put through reverse transcription using random hexamers. Amplification of TCR beta CDR3 across 54 Vbeta and 13 Jbeta was performed with immunoSEQ multiplex PCR. One entry per CDR3 protein results from TCRdb running MiXCR on the immunoSEQ multiplex PCR reads. Here the sample spans about 210,000 distinct CDR3 sequences, approximately 95% being singletons. TCR beta sequencing covered blood CD8+ and CD4+ T cells. Patients with stable or active relapsing-remitting disease, all of them treatment-naive, made up the multiple sclerosis controls. Purification of the CD8+ and CD4+ T cells relied on negative isolation, and TEMRA cells underwent FACS enrichment.

This chain joins TRBV29-1 and TRBJ1-2; no clear D. This TCR was recovered from a human donor with multiple sclerosis. Sequenced input: CD4+ T cells from PBMCs. The CDR3: CSADGGLGYTF. The CDR3 bases are TGCAGCGCCGACGGAGGGCTGGGCTACACCTTC.